Below, one T cell receptor (beta chain) is given with its context. What it binds is unknown. Trimming removed 2 bases from V and 1 base from J, with 8 bases in between. This CDR3 has 14 amino acids. CDR1 is MNHGY, CDR2 SAAAGT, per germline. TCRdb re-analysed the reads in MiXCR, keeping a single row per CDR3 protein. The sample consists of hundreds of thousands of distinct CDR3 sequences, 33% of them appearing once. This record belongs to a study of T cell repertoires in cytomegalovirus infection. Study background: From public TCR beta signatures came an indication of both CMV infection and matching HLA type.

Study-wide results and limits: Dominant in the ex vivo response were TCR beta clonotypes restricted by HLA-C and specific for CMV.

The chain employs TRBV6-8 and TRBJ1-1; D gene uncertain. Sequenced material: cultured PBMCs, taken from culture after CMV antigen stimulation. This TCR came from a human donor in good health (CMV status not recorded). Some clones in this sample may be carry-over from other donors' samples. CDR3 nucleotide sequence: TGTGCCAGCAGTTACCTCGACCAGAACACTGAAGCTTTCTTT. Residues: CASSYLDQNTEAFF.